This is a list of T cell receptor beta chains from one sample in a study of OX40 agonist ivuxolimab in advanced cancers. This table comes from immunoSEQ multiplex PCR, and its TCRdb copy is limited to in-frame clones, with some not included. This table holds about 83,000 clones, over 75% found once. The sequenced sample was CD4+ or CD8+ T cells sorted from blood, obtained in a trial of the OX40 agonist ivuxolimab. All receptors come from an adult with an advanced solid tumor such as melanoma, head and neck, liver or kidney cancer. CDR3s include the opening cysteine and the closing phenylalanine or tryptophan. D genes are given only for firm matches. A clone size is listed for some rows: how often the clone was seen (once, few, many), or a class if it is expanded.

>TRBJ1-2|NA|TRBV7-2|NA
CASSLAFGVGKDGYTF
TGTGCCAGCAGCTTAGCCTTTGGGGTAGGGAAGGATGGCTACACCTTC
>TRBJ1-4|NA|TRBV19|NA
CASSPRDEKLFF
TGTGCCAGTAGTCCCCGGGATGAAAAACTGTTTTTT
>TRBJ1-1|NA|TRBV5-1|once
CASSPLSPGTEAFF
TGCGCCAGCAGCCCCCTGTCCCCTGGAACTGAAGCTTTCTTT
>TRBJ2-5|NA|TRBV7-2|once
CASSLGPQETQYF
TGTGCCAGCAGTCTCGGCCCTCAAGAGACCCAGTACTTC
>TRBJ1-3|NA|TRBV11-2|NA
CASSLGDTIYF
TGTGCCAGCAGCTTAGGGGACACCATATATTTT
>TRBJ2-3|TRBD2|TRBV10-3|NA
CAIREQAGGLDTQYF
TGTGCCATCAGAGAACAAGCGGGGGGGCTCGATACGCAGTATTTT
>TRBJ2-6|NA|TRBV4-3|NA
CASSLTPGVFGANVLTF
TGCGCCAGCAGCCTAACACCGGGGGTCTTTGGGGCCAACGTCCTGACTTTC
>TRBJ2-5|NA|TRBV7-2|once
CASSLDSPPETQYF
TGTGCCAGCAGCCTGGACAGCCCCCCGGAGACCCAGTACTTC
>TRBJ1-2|NA|TRBV4-1|once
CASSQEPGSYGYTF
TGCGCCAGCAGCCAAGAGCCAGGGAGCTATGGCTACACCTTC
>TRBJ1-2|NA|TRBV6-6|few
CASSYGEPDYGYTF
TGTGCCAGCAGTTATGGGGAACCTGACTATGGCTACACCTTC
>TRBJ1-5|NA|TRBV12-5|once
CASGFTANQPQHF
TGTGCTAGTGGTTTTACAGCCAATCAGCCCCAGCATTTT
>TRBJ2-5|TRBD1|TRBV10-3|NA
CAISDTTGGGETQYF
TGTGCCATCAGCGACACCACAGGGGGCGGAGAGACCCAGTACTTC
>TRBJ2-7|NA|TRBV30|NA
CAWSGGGYEQYF
TGTGCCTGGAGCGGTGGGGGTTACGAGCAGTACTTC
>TRBJ1-6|NA|TRBV5-4|NA
CASSLDAGSSSPLHF
TGTGCCAGCAGCTTGGATGCAGGGTCGTCATCACCCCTCCACTTT
>TRBJ1-2|NA|TRBV7-2|NA
CASSPDGEAYGYTF
TGTGCCAGCAGCCCTGATGGGGAGGCGTATGGCTACACCTTC
>TRBJ1-2|NA|TRBV30|NA
CAWSVLLGHTF
TGTGCCTGGAGTGTACTCCTGGGGCACACCTTC
>TRBJ1-1|NA|TRBV6-6|NA
CASSNQANTEAFF
TGTGCCAGCAGTAATCAAGCTAACACTGAAGCTTTCTTT
>TRBJ1-4|NA|TRBV6-5|NA
CASGRLNEKLFF
TGTGCCAGCGGCCGGTTAAATGAAAAACTGTTTTTT
>TRBJ1-2|TRBD1|TRBV15|NA
CATSRGTGFNYGYTF
TGTGCCACCAGCAGGGGGACAGGGTTTAACTATGGCTACACCTTC
>TRBJ2-3|TRBD2|TRBV7-2|once
CASSLGPGTSGGAVDTQYF
TGTGCCAGCAGCCTCGGCCCCGGGACTAGCGGGGGGGCGGTAGATACGCAGTATTTT
>TRBJ1-2|NA|TRBV7-3|NA
CASSPGGARRIGYGYTF
TGTGCCAGCAGCCCGGGCGGGGCCCGAAGGATAGGGTATGGCTACACCTTC
>TRBJ1-1|NA|TRBV4-3|NA
CASSTTGNTEAFF
TGCGCCAGCAGTACGACTGGGAACACTGAAGCTTTCTTT
>TRBJ2-1|NA|TRBV7-9|once
CASSLVGTLEQFF
TGTGCCAGCAGCTTAGTGGGGACTCTTGAGCAGTTCTTC
>TRBJ1-3|NA|TRBV2|few
CASGEGPILSGNTIYF
TGTGCCAGCGGGGAGGGCCCCATCCTCTCTGGAAACACCATATATTTT
>TRBJ2-1|NA|TRBV2|NA
CASSRSGQFF
TGTGCCAGCAGTAGGTCTGGGCAGTTCTTC
>TRBJ2-3|NA|TRBV9|NA
CASSVGNSSDTDTQYF
TGTGCCAGCAGCGTAGGAAACTCTTCTGACACAGATACGCAGTATTTT
>TRBJ1-5|TRBD1|TRBV7-9|NA
CASSLGGQGGQPQHF
TGTGCCAGCAGCTTAGGGGGACAGGGAGGCCAGCCCCAGCATTTT
>TRBJ1-4|NA|TRBV30|few
CAWSARTGEKLFF
TGTGCCTGGAGTGCTAGAACGGGCGAAAAACTGTTTTTT
>TRBJ2-5|NA|TRBV9|NA
CASSVQGSSETQYF
TGTGCCAGCAGCGTCCAGGGGTCATCGGAGACCCAGTACTTC
>TRBJ2-7|NA|TRBV29-1|NA
CSVARDIGSEQYF
TGCAGCGTTGCCCGCGACATCGGATCCGAGCAGTACTTC
>TRBJ1-1|NA|TRBV6-5|NA
CASSYSTRNTEAFF
TGTGCCAGCAGTTACTCGACCCGGAACACTGAAGCTTTCTTT
>TRBJ2-4|NA|TRBV5-1|NA
CASSLTGSDIQYF
TGCGCCAGCAGCTTGACAGGGTCCGACATTCAGTACTTC
>TRBJ2-5|NA|TRBV18|once
CASSAGGNPGTQYF
TGTGCCAGCTCAGCAGGGGGGAATCCAGGGACCCAGTACTTC
>TRBJ1-6|NA|TRBV14|NA
CASSQNSPLHF
TGTGCCAGCAGCCAAAATTCACCCCTCCACTTT
>TRBJ2-1|TRBD2|TRBV7-2|NA
CASSLGQRGDEQFF
TGTGCCAGCAGCTTGGGGCAGCGGGGGGATGAGCAGTTCTTC